This TCR beta chain was obtained from a study of T cell changes during pregnancy in multiple sclerosis. Clones were read by immunoSEQ multiplex PCR, and TCRdb kept only the in-frame ones, dropping some. The data show around 30,000 clones, over 85% seen once. The sequence derives from a female donor with multiple sclerosis, enrolled in a pregnancy study. This specimen was CD8+ T cells from peripheral blood mononuclear cells, taken in the third trimester of pregnancy.

CDR3 loop: CSAKQYNEQFF. The DNA of the CDR3 is TGCAGTGCGAAACAGTACAATGAGCAGTTCTTC. The rearrangement links TRBV20-1 to TRBJ2-1; D is unclear. Per the germline V gene, CDR1 is DFQATT and CDR2 is SNEGSKA (reference sequence). This CDR3 has 11 amino acids. V gave up 6 bases and J gave up 4 bases, with 7 bases separating them.